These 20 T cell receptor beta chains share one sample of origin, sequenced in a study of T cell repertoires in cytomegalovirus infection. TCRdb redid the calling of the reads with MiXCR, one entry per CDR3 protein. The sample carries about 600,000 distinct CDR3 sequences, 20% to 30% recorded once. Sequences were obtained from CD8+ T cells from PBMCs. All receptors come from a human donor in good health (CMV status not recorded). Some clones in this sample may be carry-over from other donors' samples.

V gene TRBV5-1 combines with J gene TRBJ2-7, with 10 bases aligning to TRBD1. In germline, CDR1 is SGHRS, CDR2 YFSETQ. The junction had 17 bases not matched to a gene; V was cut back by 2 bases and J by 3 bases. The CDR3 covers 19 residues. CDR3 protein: CASSFHSGQGLSGVYEQYF. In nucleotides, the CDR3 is TGCGCCAGCAGCTTTCACTCGGGACAGGGGCTCTCAGGAGTCTACGAGCAGTACTTC.

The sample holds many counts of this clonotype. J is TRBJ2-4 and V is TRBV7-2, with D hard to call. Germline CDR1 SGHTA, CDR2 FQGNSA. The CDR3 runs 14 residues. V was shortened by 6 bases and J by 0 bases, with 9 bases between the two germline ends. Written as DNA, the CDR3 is TGTGCCAGCAGATCTCCCGAAGCCAAAAACATTCAGTACTTC. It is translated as CASRSPEAKNIQYF.

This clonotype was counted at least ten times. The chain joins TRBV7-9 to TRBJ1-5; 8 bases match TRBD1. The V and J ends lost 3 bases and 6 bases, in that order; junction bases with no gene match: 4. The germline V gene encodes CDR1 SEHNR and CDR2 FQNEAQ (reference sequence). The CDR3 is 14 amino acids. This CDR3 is CASSFQGAGQPQHF. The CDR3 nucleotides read TGTGCCAGCAGCTTCCAGGGGGCCGGTCAGCCCCAGCATTTT. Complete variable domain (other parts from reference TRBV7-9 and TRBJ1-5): DTGVSQNPRHKITKRGQNVTFRCDPISEHNRLYWYRQTLGQGPEFLTYFQNEAQLEKSRLLSDRFSAERPKGSFSTLEIQRTEQGDSAMYLCASSFQGAGQPQHFGDGTRLSIL.

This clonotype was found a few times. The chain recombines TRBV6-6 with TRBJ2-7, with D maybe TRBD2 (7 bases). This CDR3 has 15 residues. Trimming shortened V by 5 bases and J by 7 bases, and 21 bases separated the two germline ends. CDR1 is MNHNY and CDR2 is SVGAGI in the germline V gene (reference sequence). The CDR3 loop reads CASSPEFGGAGEQYF. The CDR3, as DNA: TGTGCCAGCAGTCCCGAATTTGGGGGGGCGGGGGAGCAGTACTTC.

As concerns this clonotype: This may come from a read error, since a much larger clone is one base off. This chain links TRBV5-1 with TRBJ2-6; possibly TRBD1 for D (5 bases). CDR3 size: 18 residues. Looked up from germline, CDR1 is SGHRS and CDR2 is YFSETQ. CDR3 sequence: CANSLFGRASSGANVLTF. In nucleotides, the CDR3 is TGCGCCAACAGCTTGTTTGGCAGGGCATCATCTGGGGCCAACGTCCTGACTTTC.

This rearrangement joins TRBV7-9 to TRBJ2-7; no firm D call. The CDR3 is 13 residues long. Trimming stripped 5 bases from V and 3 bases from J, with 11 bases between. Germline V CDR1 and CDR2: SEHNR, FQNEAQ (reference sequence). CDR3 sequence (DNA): TGTGCCAGCAGCCGAAGAGAGTTCTACGAGCAGTACTTC. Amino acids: CASSRREFYEQYF.

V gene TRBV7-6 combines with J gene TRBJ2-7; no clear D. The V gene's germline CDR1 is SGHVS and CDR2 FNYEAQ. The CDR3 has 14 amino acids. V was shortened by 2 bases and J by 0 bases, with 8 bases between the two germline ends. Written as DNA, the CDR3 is TGTGCCAGCAGCTTAAACACAGCCTCCTACGAGCAGTACTTC. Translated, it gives CASSLNTASYEQYF.

The chain's CDR3 is CASSSVGLGIEQYV. CDR3 DNA sequence: TGTGCCAGCAGTTCCGTCGGACTGGGTATAGAGCAGTACGTC. The V and J genes are TRBV28 and TRBJ2-7; maybe TRBD2 (5 bases). V was trimmed by 4 bases and J by 7 bases, leaving 17 bases between them. The CDR3 runs 14 residues. Germline V lookup: CDR1 MDHEN, CDR2 SYDVKM.

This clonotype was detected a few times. The CDR3 nucleotides are TGCAGTGCTAGTGATAACGGGGGCTACGAGCAGTACGTC. Protein: CSASDNGGYEQYV. The chain uses TRBV20-1 and TRBJ2-7, with a tentative D call TRBD2 (6 bases). Trimming left V 3 bases short and J 3 bases short, with 12 bases between. Germline-derived CDR1 and CDR2 are DFQATT and SNEGSKA (reference sequence). This CDR3 region has 13 residues.

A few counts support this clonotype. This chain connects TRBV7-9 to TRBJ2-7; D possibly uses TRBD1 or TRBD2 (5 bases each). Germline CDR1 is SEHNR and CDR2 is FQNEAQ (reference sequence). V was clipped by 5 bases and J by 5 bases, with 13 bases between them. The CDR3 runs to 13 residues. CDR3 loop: CASSPGAGDEQYF. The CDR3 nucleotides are TGTGCCAGCAGCCCTGGGGCCGGGGACGAGCAGTACTTC.

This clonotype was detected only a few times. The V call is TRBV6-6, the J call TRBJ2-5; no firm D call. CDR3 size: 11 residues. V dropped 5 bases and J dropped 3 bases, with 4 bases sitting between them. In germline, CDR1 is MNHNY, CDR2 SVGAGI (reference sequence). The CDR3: CASSGEETQYF. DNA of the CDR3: TGTGCCAGCAGTGGCGAAGAGACCCAGTACTTC.

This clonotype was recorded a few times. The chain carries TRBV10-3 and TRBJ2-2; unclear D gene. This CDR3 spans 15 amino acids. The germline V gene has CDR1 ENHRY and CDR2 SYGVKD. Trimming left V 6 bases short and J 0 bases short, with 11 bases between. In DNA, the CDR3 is TGTGCCATCAGAGGAGATGGGGCGAACACCGGGGAGCTGTTTTTT. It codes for CAIRGDGANTGELFF.

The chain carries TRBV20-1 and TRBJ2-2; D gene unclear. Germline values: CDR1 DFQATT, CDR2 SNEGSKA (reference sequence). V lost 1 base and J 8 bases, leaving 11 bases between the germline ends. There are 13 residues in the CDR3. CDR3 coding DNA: TGCAGTGCTAGAGGAGGTGTGGCGGGGGAGCTGTTTTTT. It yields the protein CSARGGVAGELFF.

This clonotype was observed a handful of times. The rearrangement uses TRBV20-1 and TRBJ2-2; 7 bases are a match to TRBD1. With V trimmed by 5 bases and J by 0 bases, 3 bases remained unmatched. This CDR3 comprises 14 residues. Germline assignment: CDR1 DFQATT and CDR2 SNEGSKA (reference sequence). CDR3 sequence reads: CSAGDSANTGELFF. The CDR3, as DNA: TGCAGTGCTGGGGACAGTGCGAACACCGGGGAGCTGTTTTTT.

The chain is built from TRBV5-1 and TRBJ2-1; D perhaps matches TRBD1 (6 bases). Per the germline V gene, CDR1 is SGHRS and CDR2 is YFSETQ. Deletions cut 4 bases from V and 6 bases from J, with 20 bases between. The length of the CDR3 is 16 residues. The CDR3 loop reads CASSPEQGPRGNEQFF. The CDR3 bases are TGCGCCAGCAGCCCAGAACAGGGCCCTAGGGGCAATGAGCAGTTCTTC.

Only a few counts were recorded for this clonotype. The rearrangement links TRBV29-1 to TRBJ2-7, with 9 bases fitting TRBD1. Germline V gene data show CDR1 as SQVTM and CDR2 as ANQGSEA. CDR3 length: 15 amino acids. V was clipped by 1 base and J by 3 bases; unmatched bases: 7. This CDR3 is CSVEAAGTGNYEQYF. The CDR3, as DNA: TGCAGCGTTGAAGCCGCCGGGACAGGGAACTACGAGCAGTACTTC.

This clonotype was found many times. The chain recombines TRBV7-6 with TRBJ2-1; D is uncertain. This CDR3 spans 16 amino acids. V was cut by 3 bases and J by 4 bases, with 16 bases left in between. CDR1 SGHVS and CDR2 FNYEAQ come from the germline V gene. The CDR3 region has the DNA TGTGCCAGCAGCTTCGGGTATAACCCGCTATACAATGAGCAGTTCTTC. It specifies CASSFGYNPLYNEQFF.

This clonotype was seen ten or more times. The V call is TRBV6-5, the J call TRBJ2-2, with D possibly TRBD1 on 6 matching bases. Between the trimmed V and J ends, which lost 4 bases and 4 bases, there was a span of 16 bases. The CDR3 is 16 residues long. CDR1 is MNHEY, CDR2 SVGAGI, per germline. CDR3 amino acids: CASSFHPTGFTGELFF. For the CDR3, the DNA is TGTGCCAGCAGTTTCCACCCTACAGGGTTCACCGGGGAGCTGTTTTTT.

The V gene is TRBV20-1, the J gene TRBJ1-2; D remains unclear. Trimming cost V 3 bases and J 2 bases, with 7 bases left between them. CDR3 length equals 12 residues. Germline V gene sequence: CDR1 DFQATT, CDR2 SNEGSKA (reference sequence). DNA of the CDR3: TGCAGTGCTAGGTCGGCAAACTATGGCTACACCTTC. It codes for CSARSANYGYTF.

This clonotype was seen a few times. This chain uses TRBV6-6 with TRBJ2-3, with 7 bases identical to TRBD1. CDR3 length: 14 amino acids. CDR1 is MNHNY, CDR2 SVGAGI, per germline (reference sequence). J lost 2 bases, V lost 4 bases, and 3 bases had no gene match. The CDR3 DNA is TGTGCCAGCAGTTTTGGACAGGCCACAGATACGCAGTATTTT. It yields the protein CASSFGQATDTQYF.